This TCR beta chain was recorded in a study of Ad26.COV2.S vaccination and SARS-CoV-2 variants. The sample holds a few counts of this clone. The CDR3 runs 15 residues. V lost 1 base to trimming and J lost 0 bases, with 9 bases between them. Per germline, CDR1 SGHVS and CDR2 FNYEAQ. Sequencing used immunoSEQ multiplex PCR; TCRdb keeps in-frame clones, though not all of them. The sample has over 85,000 clones; roughly 80% are singletons. The sample here was peripheral blood, taken after recovery from COVID-19. J is TRBJ1-1 and V is TRBV7-6; D is undetermined. This clonotype was sampled from a human donor who had recovered from COVID-19. CDR3 in DNA: TGTGCCAGCAGCTTAGGGGCGGGGATGAACACTGAAGCTTTCTTT. Encoded protein: CASSLGAGMNTEAFF.